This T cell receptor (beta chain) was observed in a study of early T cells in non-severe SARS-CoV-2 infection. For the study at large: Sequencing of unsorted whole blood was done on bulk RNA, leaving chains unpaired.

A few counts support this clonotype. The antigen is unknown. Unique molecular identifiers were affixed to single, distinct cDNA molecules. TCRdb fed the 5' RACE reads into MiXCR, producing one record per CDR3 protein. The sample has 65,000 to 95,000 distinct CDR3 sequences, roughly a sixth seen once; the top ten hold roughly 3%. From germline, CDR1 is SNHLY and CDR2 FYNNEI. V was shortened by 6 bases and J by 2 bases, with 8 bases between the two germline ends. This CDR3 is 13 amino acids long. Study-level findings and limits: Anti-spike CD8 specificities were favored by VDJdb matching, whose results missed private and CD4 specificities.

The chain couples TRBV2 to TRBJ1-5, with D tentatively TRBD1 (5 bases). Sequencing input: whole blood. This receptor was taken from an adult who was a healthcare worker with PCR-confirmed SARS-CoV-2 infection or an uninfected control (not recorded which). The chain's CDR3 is CASSKQGNQPQHF. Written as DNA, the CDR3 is TGTGCCAGCAGCAAACAGGGCAATCAGCCCCAGCATTTT.